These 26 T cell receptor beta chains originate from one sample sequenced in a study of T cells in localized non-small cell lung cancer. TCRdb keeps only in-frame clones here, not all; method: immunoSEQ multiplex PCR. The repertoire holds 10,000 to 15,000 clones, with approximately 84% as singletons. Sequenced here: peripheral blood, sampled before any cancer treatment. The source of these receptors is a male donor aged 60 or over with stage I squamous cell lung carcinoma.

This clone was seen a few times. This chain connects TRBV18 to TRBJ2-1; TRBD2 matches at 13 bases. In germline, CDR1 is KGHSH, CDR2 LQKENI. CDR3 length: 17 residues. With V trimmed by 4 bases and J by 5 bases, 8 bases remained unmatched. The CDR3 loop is CASSLTLGTSGDNEQFF. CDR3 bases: TGTGCCAGCTCACTAACCCTAGGGACTAGCGGGGACAATGAGCAGTTCTTC.

The CDR3 loop is CASEARRGREQYF. For the CDR3, the DNA is TGTGCCAGCGAGGCGAGGAGGGGGAGGGAGCAGTACTTC. The V call is TRBV2, the J call TRBJ2-7; D tentatively fits TRBD1 or TRBD2 (6 bases each). The CDR3 length is 13 residues. Germline-derived CDR1 and CDR2 are SNHLY and FYNNEI. Trimming stripped 8 bases from V and 7 bases from J, with 18 bases between.

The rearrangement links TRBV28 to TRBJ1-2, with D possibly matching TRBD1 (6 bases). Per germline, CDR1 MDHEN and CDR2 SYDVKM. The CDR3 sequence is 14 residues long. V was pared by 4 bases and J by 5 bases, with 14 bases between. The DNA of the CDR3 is TGTGCCAGCAGTTCCACGACAGGTTTTTATGGCTACACCTTC. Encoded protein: CASSSTTGFYGYTF.

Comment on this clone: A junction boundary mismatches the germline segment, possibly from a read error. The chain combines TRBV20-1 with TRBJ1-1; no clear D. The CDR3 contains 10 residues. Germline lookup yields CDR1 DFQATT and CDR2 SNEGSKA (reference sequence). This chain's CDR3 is CSALFSEQIF. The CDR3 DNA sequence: TGCAGTGCTCTGTTCTCAGAGCAAATCTTT.

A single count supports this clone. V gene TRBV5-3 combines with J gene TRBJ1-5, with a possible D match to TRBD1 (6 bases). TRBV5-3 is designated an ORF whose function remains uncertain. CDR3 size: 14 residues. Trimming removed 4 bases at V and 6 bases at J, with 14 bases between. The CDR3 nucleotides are TGTGCCAGAAGCCTGACAGGCCACCGTCAGCCCCAGCATTTT. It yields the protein CARSLTGHRQPQHF.

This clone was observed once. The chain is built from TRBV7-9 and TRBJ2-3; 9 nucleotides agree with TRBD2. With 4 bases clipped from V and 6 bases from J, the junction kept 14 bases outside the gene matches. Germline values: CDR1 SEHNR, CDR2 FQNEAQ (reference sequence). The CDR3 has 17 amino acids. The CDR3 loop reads CASSSPSSGSERDTQYF. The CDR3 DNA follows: TGTGCCAGCAGCTCCCCGAGTAGCGGGAGCGAACGGGATACGCAGTATTTT.

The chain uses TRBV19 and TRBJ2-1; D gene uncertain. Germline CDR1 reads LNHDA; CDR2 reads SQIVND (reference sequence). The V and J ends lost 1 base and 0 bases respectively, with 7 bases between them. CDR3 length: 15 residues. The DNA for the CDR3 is TGTGCCAGTAGTATAGTGGGGTACTCCTACAATGAGCAGTTCTTC. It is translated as CASSIVGYSYNEQFF. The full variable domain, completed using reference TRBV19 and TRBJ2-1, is DGGITQSPKYLFRKEGQNVTLSCEQNLNHDAMYWYRQDPGQGLRLIYYSQIVNDFQKGDIAEGYSVSREKKESFPLTVTSAQKNPTAFYLCASSIVGYSYNEQFFGPGTRLTVL.

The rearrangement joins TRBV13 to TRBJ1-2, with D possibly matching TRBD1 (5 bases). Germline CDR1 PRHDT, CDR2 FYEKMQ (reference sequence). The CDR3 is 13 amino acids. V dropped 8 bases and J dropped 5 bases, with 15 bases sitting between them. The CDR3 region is CASGSDGGYGYTF. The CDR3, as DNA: TGTGCCAGCGGGTCCGACGGGGGATATGGCTACACCTTC.

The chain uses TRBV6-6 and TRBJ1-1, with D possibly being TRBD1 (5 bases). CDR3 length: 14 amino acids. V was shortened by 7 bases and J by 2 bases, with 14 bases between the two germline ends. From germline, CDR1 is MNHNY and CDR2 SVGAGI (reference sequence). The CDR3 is CASTSRDRNTEAFF. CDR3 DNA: TGTGCCAGCACTTCACGGGACCGTAACACTGAAGCTTTCTTT.

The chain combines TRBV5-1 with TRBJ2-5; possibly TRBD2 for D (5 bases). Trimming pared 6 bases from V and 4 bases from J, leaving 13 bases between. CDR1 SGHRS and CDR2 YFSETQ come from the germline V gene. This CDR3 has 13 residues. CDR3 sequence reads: CASTGSPGETQYF. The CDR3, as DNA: TGCGCCAGCACGGGGAGTCCCGGAGAGACCCAGTACTTC.

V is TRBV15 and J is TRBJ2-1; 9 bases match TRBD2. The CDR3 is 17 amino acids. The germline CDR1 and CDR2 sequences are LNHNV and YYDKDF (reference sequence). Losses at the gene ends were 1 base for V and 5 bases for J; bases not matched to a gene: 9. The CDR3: CATSRGGEIAGDNEQFF. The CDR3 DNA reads TGTGCCACCAGCAGAGGCGGGGAAATAGCGGGGGACAATGAGCAGTTCTTC.

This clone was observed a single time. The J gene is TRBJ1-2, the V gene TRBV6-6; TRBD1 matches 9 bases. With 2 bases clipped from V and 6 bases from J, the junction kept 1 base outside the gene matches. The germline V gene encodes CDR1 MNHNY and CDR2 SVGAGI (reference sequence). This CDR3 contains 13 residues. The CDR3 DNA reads TGTGCCAGCAGTTACGGACAGGGGAATGGCTACACCTTC. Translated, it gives CASSYGQGNGYTF.

Here the CDR3 reads CATSREGSGTDTQYF. DNA for the CDR3: TGTGCCACCAGCAGAGAGGGTAGCGGAACAGATACGCAGTATTTT. This chain uses TRBV15 with TRBJ2-3; maybe TRBD2 (6 bases). This CDR3 has 15 amino acids. Trimming left V 0 bases short and J 3 bases short, with 10 bases between. Germline V lookup: CDR1 LNHNV, CDR2 YYDKDF (reference sequence). Supplemented by reference TRBV15 and TRBJ2-3, the full variable domain reads DAMVIQNPRYQVTQFGKPVTLSCSQTLNHNVMYWYQQKSSQAPKLLFHYYDKDFNNEADTPDNFQSRRPNTSFCFLDIRSPGLGDTAMYLCATSREGSGTDTQYFGPGTRLTVL.

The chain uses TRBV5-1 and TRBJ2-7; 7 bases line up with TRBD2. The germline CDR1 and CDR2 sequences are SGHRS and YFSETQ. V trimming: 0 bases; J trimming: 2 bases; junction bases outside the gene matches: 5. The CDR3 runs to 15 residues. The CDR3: CASSLEAGPTYEQYF. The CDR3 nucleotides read TGCGCCAGCAGCTTGGAAGCGGGACCCACCTACGAGCAGTACTTC.

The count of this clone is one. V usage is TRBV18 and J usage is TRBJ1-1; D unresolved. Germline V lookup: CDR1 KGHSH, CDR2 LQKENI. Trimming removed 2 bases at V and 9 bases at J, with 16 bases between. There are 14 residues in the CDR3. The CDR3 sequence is CASSPAPESSQAFF. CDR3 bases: TGTGCCAGCTCACCAGCCCCGGAGTCTTCCCAAGCTTTCTTT.

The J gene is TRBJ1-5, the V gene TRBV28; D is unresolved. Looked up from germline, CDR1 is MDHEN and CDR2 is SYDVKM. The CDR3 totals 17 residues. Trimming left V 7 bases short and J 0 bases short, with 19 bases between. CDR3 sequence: CASTHLWARYSNQPQHF. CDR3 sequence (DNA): TGTGCCAGCACACATCTTTGGGCGAGGTATAGCAATCAGCCCCAGCATTTT.

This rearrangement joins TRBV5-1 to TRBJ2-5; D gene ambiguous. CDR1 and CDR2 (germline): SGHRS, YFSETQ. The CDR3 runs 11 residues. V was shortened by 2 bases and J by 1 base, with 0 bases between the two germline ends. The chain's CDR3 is CASSFQETQYF. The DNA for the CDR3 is TGCGCCAGCAGCTTCCAAGAGACCCAGTACTTC.

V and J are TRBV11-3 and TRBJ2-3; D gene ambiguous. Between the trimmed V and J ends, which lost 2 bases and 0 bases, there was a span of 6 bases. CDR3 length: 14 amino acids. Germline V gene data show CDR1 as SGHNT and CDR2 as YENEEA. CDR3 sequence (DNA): TGTGCCAGCAGCTTAACCGCGAGCACAGATACGCAGTATTTT. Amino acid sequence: CASSLTASTDTQYF.

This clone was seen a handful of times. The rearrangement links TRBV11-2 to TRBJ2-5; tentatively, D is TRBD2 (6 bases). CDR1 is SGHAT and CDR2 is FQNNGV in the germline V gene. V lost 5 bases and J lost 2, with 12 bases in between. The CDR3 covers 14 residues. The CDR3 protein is CASSPGTVQETQYF. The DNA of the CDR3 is TGTGCCAGCAGCCCAGGGACTGTACAAGAGACCCAGTACTTC.

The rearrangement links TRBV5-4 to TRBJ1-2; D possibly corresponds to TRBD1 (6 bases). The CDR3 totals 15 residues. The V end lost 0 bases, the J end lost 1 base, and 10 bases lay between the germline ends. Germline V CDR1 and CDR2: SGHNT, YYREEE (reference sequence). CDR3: CASSLGTEVNYGYTF. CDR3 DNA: TGTGCCAGCAGCTTGGGGACAGAGGTTAACTATGGCTACACCTTC.

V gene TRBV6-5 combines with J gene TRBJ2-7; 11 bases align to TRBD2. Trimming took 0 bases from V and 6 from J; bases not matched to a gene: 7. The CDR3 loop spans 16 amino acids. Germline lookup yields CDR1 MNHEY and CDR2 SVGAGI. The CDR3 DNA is TGTGCCAGCAGTTACTCGAGACTAGCGGGACTCTCCGAGCAGTACTTC. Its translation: CASSYSRLAGLSEQYF.

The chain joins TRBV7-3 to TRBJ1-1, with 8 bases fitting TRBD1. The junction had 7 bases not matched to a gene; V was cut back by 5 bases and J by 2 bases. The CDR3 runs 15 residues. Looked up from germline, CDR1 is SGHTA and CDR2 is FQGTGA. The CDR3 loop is CASSRQGIPNTEAFF. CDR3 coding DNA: TGTGCCAGCAGCAGACAGGGGATCCCCAACACTGAAGCTTTCTTT. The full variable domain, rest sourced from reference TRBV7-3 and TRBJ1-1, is GAGVSQTPSNKVTEKGKYVELRCDPISGHTALYWYRQSLGQGPEFLIYFQGTGAADDSGLPNDRFFAVRPEGSVSTLKIQRTERGDSAVYLCASSRQGIPNTEAFFGQGTRLTVV.

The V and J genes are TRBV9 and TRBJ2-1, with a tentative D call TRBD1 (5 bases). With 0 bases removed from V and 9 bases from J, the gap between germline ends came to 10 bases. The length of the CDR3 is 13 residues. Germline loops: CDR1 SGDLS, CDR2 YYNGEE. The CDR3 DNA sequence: TGTGCCAGCAGCGTAGTTCCAGGGTTTGAGCAGTTCTTC. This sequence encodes CASSVVPGFEQFF.

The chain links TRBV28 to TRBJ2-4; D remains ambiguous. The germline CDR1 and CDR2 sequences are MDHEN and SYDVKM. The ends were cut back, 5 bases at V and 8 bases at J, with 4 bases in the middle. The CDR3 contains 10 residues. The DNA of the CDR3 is TGTGCCAGCAGTAACCACATTCAGTACTTC. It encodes CASSNHIQYF.

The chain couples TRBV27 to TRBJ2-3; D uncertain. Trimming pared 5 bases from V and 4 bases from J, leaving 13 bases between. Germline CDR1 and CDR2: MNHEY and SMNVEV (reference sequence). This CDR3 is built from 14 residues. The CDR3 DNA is TGTGCCAGCAGTCTAGTCAGGCGTGCAGATACGCAGTATTTT. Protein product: CASSLVRRADTQYF.

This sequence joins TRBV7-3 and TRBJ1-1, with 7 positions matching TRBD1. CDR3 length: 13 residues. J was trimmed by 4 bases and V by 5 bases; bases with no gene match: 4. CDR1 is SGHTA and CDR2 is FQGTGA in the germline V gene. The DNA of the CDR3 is TGTGCCAGCAGCCGACAGGGCATCACTGAAGCTTTCTTT. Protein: CASSRQGITEAFF. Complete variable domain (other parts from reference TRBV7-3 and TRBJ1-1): GAGVSQTPSNKVTEKGKYVELRCDPISGHTALYWYRQSLGQGPEFLIYFQGTGAADDSGLPNDRFFAVRPEGSVSTLKIQRTERGDSAVYLCASSRQGITEAFFGQGTRLTVV.